This TCR beta chain stems from a study of blood T cells in healthy people across ages. Germline values: CDR1 SGDLS, CDR2 YYNGEE. V dropped 0 bases and J dropped 2 bases, with 10 bases sitting between them. The CDR3 is 15 residues long. Combining a sample-barcoded 5' primer with a J-beta primer mix, a second PCR ran for 7 to 11 cycles. One entry per CDR3 protein, called by TCRdb with MiXCR from the 5' RACE reads. The sample has about 760,000 distinct CDR3 sequences; roughly 25% are singletons. This same sample was also taken into another study, of T cells of mothers and their children. From that report: Thymic selection, a shaping force on TCR recombination output, acts similarly in related and unrelated pairs.

The chain joins TRBV9 to TRBJ2-3; D possibly corresponds to TRBD2 (6 bases). Material for sequencing was blood. This clonotype originated in a boy aged 5-17 years in good health. CDR3 DNA sequence: TGTGCCAGCAGCGTAGTCGGGGGTTACACAGATACGCAGTATTTT. Its translation is CASSVVGGYTDTQYF. Filled out from reference TRBV9 and TRBJ2-3, the complete variable domain reads DSGVTQTPKHLITATGQRVTLRCSPRSGDLSVYWYQQSLDQGLQFLIQYYNGEERAKGNILERFSAQQFPDLHSELNLSSLELGDSALYFCASSVVGGYTDTQYFGPGTRLTVL.